One sample yielded the 8 T cell receptor beta chains listed below, sequenced in a study of blood T cell repertoires in COVID-19. The repertoire was sequenced with immunoSEQ multiplex PCR; TCRdb's copy has only in-frame clones and lacks some. The table lists a few hundred thousand clones, about 85% of them singletons, with approximately 5.4% in the top ten. The sequenced sample consisted of PBMCs or T cells enriched from blood (not recorded which). Every receptor here comes from a woman aged 25 to 45 who had recovered from COVID-19.

The rearrangement uses TRBV19 and TRBJ2-1; 7 nucleotides line up with TRBD1. This CDR3 is 15 amino acids long. The V gene end was trimmed by 4 bases and the J gene end by 4 bases; junction bases not matched to a gene: 7. The germline gives CDR1 LNHDA, CDR2 SQIVND (reference sequence). CDR3 region: CASSKGDSAYNEQFF. The CDR3 DNA is TGTGCCAGTAGTAAGGGGGACAGCGCTTACAATGAGCAGTTCTTC.

The chain employs TRBV6-5 and TRBJ1-2; D might be TRBD1 (5 bases). This CDR3 is built from 13 residues. Germline CDR1 MNHEY, CDR2 SVGAGI. V shed 6 bases and J shed 4 bases, with 12 bases lying between them. The DNA for the CDR3 is TGTGCCAGCAGGACAGCTGATACCTATGGCTACACCTTC. Protein sequence: CASRTADTYGYTF.

The V and J genes are TRBV27 and TRBJ2-2, with TRBD1 matching over 9 bases. V lost 6 bases and J lost 6; bases outside the gene matches: 5. The germline V gene has CDR1 MNHEY and CDR2 SMNVEV (reference sequence). The CDR3 extends over 14 amino acids. The CDR3 DNA reads TGTGCCAGCAGGGGACAGGGAAGACCCGGGGAGCTGTTTTTT. It specifies CASRGQGRPGELFF.

This clone occurred once. The chain has TRBV9 and TRBJ1-2; 8 bases fit TRBD1. The junction had 13 bases not matched to a gene; V was cut back by 2 bases and J by 4 bases. The CDR3 loop spans 17 amino acids. The V gene's germline CDR1 is SGDLS and CDR2 YYNGEE. CDR3 sequence (DNA): TGTGCCAGCAGCGTTTCCGTTACAGGGGGAGGTATCTATGGCTACACCTTC. Protein sequence: CASSVSVTGGGIYGYTF.

This chain uses TRBV19 with TRBJ2-2, with 10 bases identical to TRBD1. The CDR3 sequence is 15 residues long. Germline values: CDR1 LNHDA, CDR2 SQIVND (reference sequence). V lost 5 bases and J lost 6; bases outside the gene matches: 6. For the CDR3, the DNA is TGTGCCAGTAGTCGACAGGGGGCGCGCGCCGGGGAGCTGTTTTTT. Amino acid sequence: CASSRQGARAGELFF. Full variable domain (remainder filled in from reference TRBV19 and TRBJ2-2): DGGITQSPKYLFRKEGQNVTLSCEQNLNHDAMYWYRQDPGQGLRLIYYSQIVNDFQKGDIAEGYSVSREKKESFPLTVTSAQKNPTAFYLCASSRQGARAGELFFGEGSRLTVL.

Note on this clone: This sample also contains other DNA sequences that code for the same CDR3. As DNA, the CDR3 is TGTGCCAGCAGCCCCGGGGGGGAATTGAGGGGTTACACCTTC. This codes for CASSPGGELRGYTF. The genes are TRBV5-4 and TRBJ1-2, with TRBD1 as a possible D gene (5 bases). The CDR3 is made up of 14 amino acids. The germline V and J ends were trimmed by 4 bases and 11 bases, with 21 bases remaining between them. Looked up from germline, CDR1 is SGHNT and CDR2 is YYREEE (reference sequence).

The chain joins TRBV5-1 to TRBJ1-2; TRBD1 matches 9 bases. V gave up 0 bases and J gave up 2 bases; unmatched junction bases: 2. The germline V gene has CDR1 SGHRS and CDR2 YFSETQ. CDR3 length equals 15 residues. CDR3 sequence (DNA): TGCGCCAGCAGCTTGGGGACAGGGGCCAACTATGGCTACACCTTC. It yields the protein CASSLGTGANYGYTF.

This CDR3 reads CASSQDGGGTPGHEQYF. CDR3 in DNA: TGTGCCAGCAGCCAAGATGGGGGTGGGACACCTGGCCACGAGCAGTACTTC. J is TRBJ2-7 and V is TRBV14; D is perhaps TRBD1 (6 bases). V was cut by 0 bases and J by 5 bases, with 20 bases left in between. The CDR3 has 17 amino acids. In germline, CDR1 is SGHDN, CDR2 FVKESK. Using reference TRBV14 and TRBJ2-7 for the parts outside the CDR3, the full variable domain is EAGVTQFPSHSVIEKGQTVTLRCDPISGHDNLYWYRRVMGKEIKFLLHFVKESKQDESGMPNNRFLAERTGGTYSTLKVQPAELEDSGVYFCASSQDGGGTPGHEQYFGPGTRLTVT.